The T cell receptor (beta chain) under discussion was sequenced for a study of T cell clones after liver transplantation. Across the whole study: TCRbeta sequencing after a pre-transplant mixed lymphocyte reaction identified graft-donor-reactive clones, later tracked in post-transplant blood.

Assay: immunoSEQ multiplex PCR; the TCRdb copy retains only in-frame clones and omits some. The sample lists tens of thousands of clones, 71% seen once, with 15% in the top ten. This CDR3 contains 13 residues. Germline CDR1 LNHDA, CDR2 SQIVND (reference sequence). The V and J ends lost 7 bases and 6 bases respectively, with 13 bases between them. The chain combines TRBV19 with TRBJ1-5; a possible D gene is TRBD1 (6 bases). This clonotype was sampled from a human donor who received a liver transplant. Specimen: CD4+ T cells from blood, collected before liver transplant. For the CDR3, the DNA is TGTGCCAGTACCCAGGGGAGCCTTCAGCCCCAGCATTTT. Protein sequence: CASTQGSLQPQHF.